These T cell receptor beta chains were read from a single sample in a study of PD-1 blockade in classical Hodgkin lymphoma. Libraries were prepared by immunoSEQ multiplex PCR; TCRdb keeps only in-frame clonotypes and omits some of them. The sample carries about 110,000 clones, roughly 89% recorded once. The sample consisted of peripheral blood mononuclear cells (PBMCs), taken before the fourth cycle of nivolumab. The receptors shown here come from a human donor with classical Hodgkin lymphoma. Each CDR3 is given with its conserved first and last residue. D genes are given only for firm matches. Clone size, where shown, is once, few, many, or a class for clones that have expanded.

CDR3	DNA	J	size	V	D
CSVEWGGGRVYETQYF	TGCAGCGTTGAATGGGGCGGCGGGAGAGTTTATGAGACCCAGTACTTC	TRBJ2-5	NA	TRBV29-1	TRBD2
CASSLGASGLYNEQFF	TGTGCCAGCAGCTTAGGGGCTAGCGGACTCTACAATGAGCAGTTCTTC	TRBJ2-1	NA	TRBV7-6	TRBD2
CASSLRTSGGGAKNIQYF	TGTGCCAGCAGCTTGAGGACTAGCGGTGGAGGGGCCAAAAACATTCAGTACTTC	TRBJ2-4	NA	TRBV7-9	TRBD2
CASSQDLGETQYF	TGTGCCAGCAGCCAAGATCTGGGTGAGACCCAGTACTTC	TRBJ2-5	NA	TRBV14	NA
CASSYSWNFNYTF	TGTGCCAGCAGTTACTCGTGGAACTTCAACTACACCTTC	TRBJ1-2	NA	TRBV6-5	NA
CASSRRQSPYNEQFF	TGTGCCAGCAGTCGCCGACAGAGCCCCTACAATGAGCAGTTCTTC	TRBJ2-1	NA	TRBV7-9	NA
CASSLDVGSSYNEQFF	TGTGCCAGCAGCTTGGATGTCGGTAGCTCCTACAATGAGCAGTTCTTC	TRBJ2-1	NA	TRBV5-4	NA
CASGLAGGPKNIQYF	TGTGCCAGCGGACTAGCGGGAGGGCCCAAAAACATTCAGTACTTC	TRBJ2-4	NA	TRBV5-6	TRBD2
CASSRGGVISYEQYF	TGTGCCAGCAGTCGTGGTGGCGTCATCTCCTACGAGCAGTACTTC	TRBJ2-7	NA	TRBV6-5	NA
CASPRQGSANVLTF	TGTGCCTCCCCGCGACAGGGGTCGGCCAACGTCCTGACTTTC	TRBJ2-6	NA	TRBV30	TRBD1
CASSPPPGQSFSGELFF	TGTGCCAGCTCACCACCTCCGGGACAGTCTTTTTCCGGGGAGCTGTTTTTT	TRBJ2-2	NA	TRBV18	TRBD1
CASRDDRGNYGYTF	TGCGCCAGCAGAGACGACAGGGGTAACTATGGCTACACCTTC	TRBJ1-2	NA	TRBV5-1	TRBD1
CASSLLAGQGEQYF	TGTGCCAGCAGTTTATTGGCAGGACAGGGCGAGCAGTACTTC	TRBJ2-7	NA	TRBV28	TRBD1
CASSYTDRLYGYTF	TGTGCCAGCAGTTACACGGACAGGCTCTATGGCTACACCTTC	TRBJ1-2	NA	TRBV6-5	TRBD1
CASSLGGANTEAFF	TGTGCCAGCAGTTTAGGGGGCGCGAACACTGAAGCTTTCTTT	TRBJ1-1	NA	TRBV27	NA
CASRGLAVYEQYF	TGTGCCAGCAGGGGACTAGCGGTCTACGAGCAGTACTTC	TRBJ2-7	many	TRBV2	TRBD2
CASSKAGNEQFF	TGTGCCAGCAGCAAAGCGGGTAATGAGCAGTTCTTC	TRBJ2-1	NA	TRBV21-1	NA
CASSPDRDAVYGYTF	TGTGCCAGCTCACCAGACCGGGACGCCGTCTATGGCTACACCTTC	TRBJ1-2	few	TRBV18	NA
CASSTVISGNTIYF	TGTGCCAGTAGTACGGTCATCTCTGGAAACACCATATATTTT	TRBJ1-3	NA	TRBV19	NA
CASSWRDLYEQYF	TGTGCCAGCAGCTGGCGGGATCTCTACGAGCAGTACTTC	TRBJ2-7	NA	TRBV5-6	NA
CASSGNYGYTF	TGTGCCAGCAGTGGAAATTATGGCTACACCTTC	TRBJ1-2	NA	TRBV6-1	NA
CASSVGDTQYF	TGTGCCAGCAGTGTCGGGGATACGCAGTATTTT	TRBJ2-3	few	TRBV25-1	NA
CATSRDGDWSITDTQYF	TGTGCCACCAGCAGAGATGGAGACTGGAGCATAACAGATACGCAGTATTTT	TRBJ2-3	once	TRBV15	NA
CASSLGGGRYNEQFF	TGTGCCAGCAGCTTAGGTGGTGGGAGATACAATGAGCAGTTCTTC	TRBJ2-1	NA	TRBV7-6	NA
CASRVREGYGYTF	TGTGCCAGCAGGGTCAGGGAGGGCTATGGCTACACCTTC	TRBJ1-2	once	TRBV6-1	NA
CASSEMLNRNYGYTF	TGTGCTAGTTCGGAGATGTTAAACCGGAACTATGGCTACACCTTC	TRBJ1-2	NA	TRBV6-1	NA
CASTRGAGGPHLETQYF	TGTGCCAGCACTAGGGGAGCGGGAGGGCCTCATTTAGAGACCCAGTACTTC	TRBJ2-5	once	TRBV28	TRBD2
CASSWGRGTNGYTF	TGTGCCAGCAGCTGGGGTCGGGGTACTAATGGCTACACCTTC	TRBJ1-2	NA	TRBV5-6	NA
CASSLLASGSADTQYF	TGTGCCAGCAGTTTATTAGCTAGCGGGAGTGCAGATACGCAGTATTTT	TRBJ2-3	NA	TRBV27	TRBD2
CASSQVWGREYTGELFF	TGCGCCAGCAGCCAAGTTTGGGGGCGCGAGTACACCGGGGAGCTGTTTTTT	TRBJ2-2	NA	TRBV4-1	NA
CASRGAGTYEQYF	TGTGCCAGCAGAGGAGCGGGGACCTACGAGCAGTACTTC	TRBJ2-7	NA	TRBV6-5	TRBD2
CASSADPVRDTQYF	TGTGCCAGCAGTGCTGACCCTGTGCGGGATACGCAGTATTTT	TRBJ2-3	few	TRBV6-4	NA
CASSHTGSNQPQHF	TGTGCCAGCAGCCATACCGGGAGCAATCAGCCCCAGCATTTT	TRBJ1-5	NA	TRBV4-2	NA
CASSRGRSYEQYF	TGCGCCAGCAGTAGGGGAAGGTCGTACGAGCAGTACTTC	TRBJ2-7	NA	TRBV10-2	NA
CASSLGLAGPREQYF	TGTGCCAGCAGCTTAGGTTTAGCGGGACCCCGCGAGCAGTACTTC	TRBJ2-7	once	TRBV5-6	TRBD2
CASSRVDRGYTEAFF	TGTGCCAGCAGTAGAGTAGACAGAGGGTACACTGAAGCTTTCTTT	TRBJ1-1	NA	TRBV6-5	NA
CASSEWASAGDEKLFF	TGTGCCAGCAGTGAATGGGCGTCCGCAGGTGATGAAAAACTGTTTTTT	TRBJ1-4	NA	TRBV2	NA
CASSASGGNWGEQFF	TGTGCCAGCAGTGCTAGCGGCGGGAACTGGGGTGAGCAGTTCTTC	TRBJ2-1	NA	TRBV2	TRBD2
CASSPQGALNTEAFF	TGTGCCAGCTCACCACAAGGGGCCTTGAACACTGAAGCTTTCTTT	TRBJ1-1	NA	TRBV18	NA
CASSTSGDEQFF	TGTGCCAGCAGCACATCAGGGGATGAGCAGTTCTTC	TRBJ2-1	NA	TRBV11-3	NA
CASSGKGNHQPQHF	TGTGCCAGCAGTGGGAAGGGCAACCATCAGCCCCAGCATTTT	TRBJ1-5	few	TRBV2	NA
CASSDRGAGETQYF	TGTGCCAGCAGCGACCGGGGGGCCGGGGAGACCCAGTACTTC	TRBJ2-5	NA	TRBV2	NA
CASSPTAGELFF	TGTGCCAGCAGCCCTACTGCCGGGGAGCTGTTTTTT	TRBJ2-2	NA	TRBV11-3	NA
CAGEVGWTPNTEAFF	TGTGCCGGCGAAGTCGGTTGGACACCGAACACTGAAGCTTTCTTT	TRBJ1-1	few	TRBV2	NA
CASSAGRGEDGYTF	TGTGCCAGCAGTGCGGGGAGGGGAGAGGATGGCTACACCTTC	TRBJ1-2	NA	TRBV6-1	NA
CASRPWGATATNEKLFF	TGCGCCAGCAGACCGTGGGGGGCTACGGCAACTAATGAAAAACTGTTTTTT	TRBJ1-4	NA	TRBV4-1	NA
CASILPGLPSSGELFF	TGTGCCAGCATCCTGCCAGGACTGCCCTCGTCCGGGGAGCTGTTTTTT	TRBJ2-2	NA	TRBV7-9	NA
CASSRDGAFF	TGTGCCAGCAGTCGGGACGGAGCTTTCTTT	TRBJ1-1	NA	TRBV6-1	NA
CASKAGTRSYNEQFF	TGTGCCAGTAAAGCCGGGACTAGGTCTTACAATGAGCAGTTCTTC	TRBJ2-1	NA	TRBV19	TRBD2
CASSQEQNQPQHF	TGTGCCAGCAGCCAGGAACAGAATCAGCCCCAGCATTTT	TRBJ1-5	few	TRBV7-2	NA